What follows are 2 T cell receptor beta chains derived from one specimen sequenced in a study of shared clonotypes between healthy human individuals. Clones were read by immunoSEQ multiplex PCR, and TCRdb kept only the in-frame ones, dropping some. The sample yields over 2 million clones, about 95% seen once. CD8 cells regarded as naive lacked CD45RO, were positively chosen for CCR7, and omitted terminally differentiated effector memory CD45RA+ cells. Sequencing input: naive CD8+ T cells sorted from blood. The receptors originated from a man younger than 30 in good health.

V and J are TRBV6-5 and TRBJ2-7, with a tentative D call TRBD1 (6 bases). Germline V gene data show CDR1 as MNHEY and CDR2 as SVGAGI. The CDR3 covers 16 residues. V lost 0 bases and J lost 7, with 19 bases in between. CDR3 amino acids: CASSYSEVLGAGEQYF. The CDR3 coding sequence is TGTGCCAGCAGTTACTCGGAAGTTCTGGGGGCAGGGGAGCAGTACTTC.

J is TRBJ2-1 and V is TRBV7-9; a weak D match, TRBD2 (6 bases). CDR1 SEHNR and CDR2 FQNEAQ come from the germline V gene (reference sequence). The CDR3 spans 14 residues. V shed 4 bases and J shed 4 bases, with 11 bases lying between them. In DNA, the CDR3 is TGTGCCAGCAGCTCTCCGGAGGGGTACAATGAGCAGTTCTTC. Translating gives CASSSPEGYNEQFF.